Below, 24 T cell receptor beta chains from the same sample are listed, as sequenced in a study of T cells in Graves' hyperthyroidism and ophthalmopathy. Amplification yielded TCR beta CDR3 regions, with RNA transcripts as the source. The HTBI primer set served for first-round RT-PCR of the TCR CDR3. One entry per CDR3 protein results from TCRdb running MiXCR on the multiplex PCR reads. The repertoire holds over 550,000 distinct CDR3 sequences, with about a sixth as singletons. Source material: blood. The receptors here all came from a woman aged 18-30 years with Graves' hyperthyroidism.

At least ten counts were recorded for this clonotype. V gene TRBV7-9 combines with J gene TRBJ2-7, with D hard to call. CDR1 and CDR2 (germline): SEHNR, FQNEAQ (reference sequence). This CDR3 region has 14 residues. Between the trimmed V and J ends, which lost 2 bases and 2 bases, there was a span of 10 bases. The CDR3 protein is CASSLPPSAYEQYF. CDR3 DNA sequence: TGTGCCAGCAGCTTACCCCCGTCGGCCTACGAGCAGTACTTC.

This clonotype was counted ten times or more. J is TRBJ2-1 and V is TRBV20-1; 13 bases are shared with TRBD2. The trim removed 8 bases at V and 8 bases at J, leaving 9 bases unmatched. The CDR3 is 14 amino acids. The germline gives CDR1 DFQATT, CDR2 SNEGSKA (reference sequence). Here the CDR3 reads CSLRTSGSLDEQFF. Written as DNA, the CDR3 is TGCAGTCTCCGGACTAGCGGGAGTCTGGATGAGCAGTTCTTC.

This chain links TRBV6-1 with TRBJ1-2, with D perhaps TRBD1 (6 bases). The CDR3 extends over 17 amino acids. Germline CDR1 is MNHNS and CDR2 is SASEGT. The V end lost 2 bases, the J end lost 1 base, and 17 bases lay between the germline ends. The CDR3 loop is CASSEFGRGSDNYGYTF. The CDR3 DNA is TGTGCCAGCAGTGAATTCGGCAGGGGTTCCGATAACTATGGCTACACCTTC.

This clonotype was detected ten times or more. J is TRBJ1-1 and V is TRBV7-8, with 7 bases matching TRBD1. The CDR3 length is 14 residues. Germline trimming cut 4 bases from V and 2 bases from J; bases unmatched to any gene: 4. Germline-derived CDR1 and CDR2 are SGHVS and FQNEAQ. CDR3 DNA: TGTGCCAGCAGCTGGGGACAGCCAAACACTGAAGCTTTCTTT. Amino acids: CASSWGQPNTEAFF.

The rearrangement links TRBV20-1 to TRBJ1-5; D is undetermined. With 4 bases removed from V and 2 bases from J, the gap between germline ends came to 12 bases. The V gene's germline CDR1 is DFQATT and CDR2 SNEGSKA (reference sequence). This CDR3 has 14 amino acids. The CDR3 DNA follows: TGCAGTGCTACGGAGGTGAGGGGCAATCAGCCCCAGCATTTT. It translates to CSATEVRGNQPQHF.

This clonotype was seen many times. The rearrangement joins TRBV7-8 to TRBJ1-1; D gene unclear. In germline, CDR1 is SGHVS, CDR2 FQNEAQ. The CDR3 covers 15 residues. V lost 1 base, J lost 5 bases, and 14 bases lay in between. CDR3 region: CASSLEGSPWTEAFF. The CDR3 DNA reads TGTGCCAGCAGCTTAGAGGGCAGCCCGTGGACTGAAGCTTTCTTT.

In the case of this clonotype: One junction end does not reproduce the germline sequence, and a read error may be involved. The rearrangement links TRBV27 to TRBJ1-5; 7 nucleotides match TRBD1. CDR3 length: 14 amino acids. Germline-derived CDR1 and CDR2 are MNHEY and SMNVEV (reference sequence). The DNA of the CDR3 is TGTGCCAGCGGTTTCCGACAGGGCTATCTTCCCCAGCATTTT. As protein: CASGFRQGYLPQHF.

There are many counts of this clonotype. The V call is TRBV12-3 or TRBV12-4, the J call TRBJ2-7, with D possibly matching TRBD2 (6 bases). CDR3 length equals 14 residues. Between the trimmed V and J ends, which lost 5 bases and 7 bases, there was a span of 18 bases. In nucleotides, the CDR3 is TGTGCCAGCAGTCCGCGGGACTCGGCGCAGGAGCAGTACTTC. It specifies CASSPRDSAQEQYF.

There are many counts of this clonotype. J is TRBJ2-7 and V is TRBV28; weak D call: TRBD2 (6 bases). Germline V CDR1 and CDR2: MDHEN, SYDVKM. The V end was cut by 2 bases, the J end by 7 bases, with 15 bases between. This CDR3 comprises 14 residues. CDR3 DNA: TGTGCCAGCAGTTTAGCGGGGACCACGAGGGAGCAGTACTTC. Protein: CASSLAGTTREQYF.

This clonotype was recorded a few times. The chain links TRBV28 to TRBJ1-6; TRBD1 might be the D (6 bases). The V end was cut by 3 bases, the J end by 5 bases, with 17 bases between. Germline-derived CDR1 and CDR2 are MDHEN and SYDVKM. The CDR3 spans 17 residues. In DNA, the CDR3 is TGTGCCAGCAGTTTCGGGGCCAGGCCAGGGGATAATTCACCCCTCCACTTT. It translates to CASSFGARPGDNSPLHF. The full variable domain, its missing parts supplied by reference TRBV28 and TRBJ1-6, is DVKVTQSSRYLVKRTGEKVFLECVQDMDHENMFWYRQDPGLGLRLIYFSYDVKMKEKGDIPEGYSVSREKKERFSLILESASTNQTSMYLCASSFGARPGDNSPLHFGNGTRLTVT.

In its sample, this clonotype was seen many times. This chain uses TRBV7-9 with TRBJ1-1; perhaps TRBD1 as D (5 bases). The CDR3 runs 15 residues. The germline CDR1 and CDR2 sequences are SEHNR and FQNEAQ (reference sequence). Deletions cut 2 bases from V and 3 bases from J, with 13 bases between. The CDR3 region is CASSLLGDRDTEAFF. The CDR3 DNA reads TGTGCCAGCAGCTTACTGGGGGATCGAGACACTGAAGCTTTCTTT. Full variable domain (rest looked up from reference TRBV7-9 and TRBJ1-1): DTGVSQNPRHKITKRGQNVTFRCDPISEHNRLYWYRQTLGQGPEFLTYFQNEAQLEKSRLLSDRFSAERPKGSFSTLEIQRTEQGDSAMYLCASSLLGDRDTEAFFGQGTRLTVV.

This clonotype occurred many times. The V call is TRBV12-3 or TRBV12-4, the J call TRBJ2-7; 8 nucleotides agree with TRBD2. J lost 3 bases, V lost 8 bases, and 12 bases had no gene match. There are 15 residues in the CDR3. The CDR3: CASSGGLGQSYEQYF. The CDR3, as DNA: TGTGCCAGCTCGGGGGGGTTAGGACAGAGCTACGAGCAGTACTTC.

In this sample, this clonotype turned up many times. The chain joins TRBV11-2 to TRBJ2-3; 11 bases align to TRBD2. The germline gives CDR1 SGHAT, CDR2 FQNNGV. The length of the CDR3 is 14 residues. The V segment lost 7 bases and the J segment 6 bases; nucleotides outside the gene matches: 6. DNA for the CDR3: TGTGCCAGCATCCTAGCGGGAGGTTTGGATACGCAGTATTTT. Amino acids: CASILAGGLDTQYF.

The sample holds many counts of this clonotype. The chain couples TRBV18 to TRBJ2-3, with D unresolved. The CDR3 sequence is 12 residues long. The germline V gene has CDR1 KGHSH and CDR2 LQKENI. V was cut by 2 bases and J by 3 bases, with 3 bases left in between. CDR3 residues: CASSPATDTQYF. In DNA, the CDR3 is TGTGCCAGCTCACCAGCTACAGATACGCAGTATTTT.

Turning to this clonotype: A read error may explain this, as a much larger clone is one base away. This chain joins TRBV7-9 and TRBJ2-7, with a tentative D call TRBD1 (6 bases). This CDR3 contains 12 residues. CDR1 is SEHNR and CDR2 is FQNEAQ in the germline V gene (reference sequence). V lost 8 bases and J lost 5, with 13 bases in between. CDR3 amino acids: CASGPNRDEQYF. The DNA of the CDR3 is TGTGCCAGCGGCCCCAACAGGGACGAGCAGTACTTC. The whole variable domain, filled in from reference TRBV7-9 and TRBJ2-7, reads DTGVSQNPRHKITKRGQNVTFRCDPISEHNRLYWYRQTLGQGPEFLTYFQNEAQLEKSRLLSDRFSAERPKGSFSTLEIQRTEQGDSAMYLCASGPNRDEQYFGPGTRLTVT.

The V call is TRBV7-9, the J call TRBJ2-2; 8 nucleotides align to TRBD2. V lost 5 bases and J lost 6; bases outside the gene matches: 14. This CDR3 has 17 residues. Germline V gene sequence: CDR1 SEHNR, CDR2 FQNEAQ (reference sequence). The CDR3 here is CASSTPLGREEAGELFF. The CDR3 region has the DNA TGTGCCAGCAGCACACCATTGGGGCGGGAGGAGGCCGGGGAGCTGTTTTTT.

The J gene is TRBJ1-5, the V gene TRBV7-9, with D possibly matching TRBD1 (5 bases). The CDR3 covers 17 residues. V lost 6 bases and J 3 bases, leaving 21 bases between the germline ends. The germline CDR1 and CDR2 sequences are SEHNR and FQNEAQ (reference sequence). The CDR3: CASSSGVSAGNNQPQHF. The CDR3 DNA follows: TGTGCCAGCAGTAGTGGGGTTTCGGCAGGGAACAATCAGCCCCAGCATTTT.

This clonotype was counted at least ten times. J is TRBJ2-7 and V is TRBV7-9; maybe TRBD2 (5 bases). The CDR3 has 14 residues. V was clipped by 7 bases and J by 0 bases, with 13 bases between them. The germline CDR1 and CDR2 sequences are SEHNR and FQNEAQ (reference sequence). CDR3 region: CASKTKTLSYEQYF. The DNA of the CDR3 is TGTGCCAGCAAGACTAAGACACTCTCCTACGAGCAGTACTTC.

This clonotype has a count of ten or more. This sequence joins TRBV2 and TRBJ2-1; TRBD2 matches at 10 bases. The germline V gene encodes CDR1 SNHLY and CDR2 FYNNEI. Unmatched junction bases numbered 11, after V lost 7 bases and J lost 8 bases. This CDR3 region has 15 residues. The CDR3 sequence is CASNRERGGFYEQFF. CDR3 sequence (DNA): TGTGCCAGCAACAGGGAGCGGGGGGGTTTCTATGAGCAGTTCTTC. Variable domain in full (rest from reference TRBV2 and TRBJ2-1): EPEVTQTPSHQVTQMGQEVILRCVPISNHLYFYWYRQILGQKVEFLVSFYNNEISEKSEIFDDQFSVERPDGSNFTLKIRSTKLEDSAMYFCASNRERGGFYEQFFGPGTRLTVL.

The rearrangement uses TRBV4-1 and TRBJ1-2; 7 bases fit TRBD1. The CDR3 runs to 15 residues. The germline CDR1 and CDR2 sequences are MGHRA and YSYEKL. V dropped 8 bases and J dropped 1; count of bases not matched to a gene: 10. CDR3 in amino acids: CASAMRGPFNYGYTF. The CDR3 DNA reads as TGCGCCAGCGCGATGAGGGGGCCCTTTAACTATGGCTACACCTTC.

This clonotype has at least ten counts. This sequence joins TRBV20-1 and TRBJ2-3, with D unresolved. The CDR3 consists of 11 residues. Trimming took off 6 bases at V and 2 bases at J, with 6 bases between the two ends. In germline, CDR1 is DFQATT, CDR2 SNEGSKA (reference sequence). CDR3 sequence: CSADPTDTQYF. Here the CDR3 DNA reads TGCAGTGCCGACCCCACAGATACGCAGTATTTT.

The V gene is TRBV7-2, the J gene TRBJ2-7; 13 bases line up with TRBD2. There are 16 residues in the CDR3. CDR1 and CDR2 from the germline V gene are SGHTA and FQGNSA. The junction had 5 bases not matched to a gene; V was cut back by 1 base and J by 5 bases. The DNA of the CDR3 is TGTGCCAGCAGCTTAGGGACTAGCGGGAGTATCCACGAGCAGTACTTC. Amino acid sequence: CASSLGTSGSIHEQYF.

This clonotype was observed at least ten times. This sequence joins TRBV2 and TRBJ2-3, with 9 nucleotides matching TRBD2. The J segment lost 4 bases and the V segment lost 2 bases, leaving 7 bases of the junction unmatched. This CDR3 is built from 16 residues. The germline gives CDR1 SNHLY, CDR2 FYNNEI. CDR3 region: CASSELAGGLADTQYF. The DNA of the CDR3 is TGTGCCAGCAGTGAATTGGCGGGGGGGCTTGCAGATACGCAGTATTTT.

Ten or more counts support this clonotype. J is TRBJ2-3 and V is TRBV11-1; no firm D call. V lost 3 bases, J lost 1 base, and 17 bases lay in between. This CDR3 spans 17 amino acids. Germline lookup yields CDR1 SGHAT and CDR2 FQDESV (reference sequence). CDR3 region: CASSFSGSQPGTDTQYF. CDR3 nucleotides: TGTGCCAGCAGCTTCTCCGGTTCTCAACCAGGCACAGATACGCAGTATTTT.